This T cell receptor beta chain was identified during a study of identical twins. This CDR3 region has 15 residues. Trimming took 4 bases from V and 0 from J, leaving 12 bases between them. CDR1 and CDR2 from the germline V gene are SGDLS and YYNGEE. MiXCR, applied by TCRdb to the 5' RACE reads, yields one record per CDR3 protein. In the table there are 1,800,000 or so distinct CDR3 sequences, about 32% of which are singletons. The sample was cord blood. The source of this sequence is a newborn girl in good health. The gene calls are TRBV9 and TRBJ2-3; tentatively, D is TRBD2 (6 bases). The CDR3 loop reads CASSFGLPSTDTQYF. DNA for the CDR3: TGTGCCAGCAGCTTTGGACTACCTAGCACAGATACGCAGTATTTT.